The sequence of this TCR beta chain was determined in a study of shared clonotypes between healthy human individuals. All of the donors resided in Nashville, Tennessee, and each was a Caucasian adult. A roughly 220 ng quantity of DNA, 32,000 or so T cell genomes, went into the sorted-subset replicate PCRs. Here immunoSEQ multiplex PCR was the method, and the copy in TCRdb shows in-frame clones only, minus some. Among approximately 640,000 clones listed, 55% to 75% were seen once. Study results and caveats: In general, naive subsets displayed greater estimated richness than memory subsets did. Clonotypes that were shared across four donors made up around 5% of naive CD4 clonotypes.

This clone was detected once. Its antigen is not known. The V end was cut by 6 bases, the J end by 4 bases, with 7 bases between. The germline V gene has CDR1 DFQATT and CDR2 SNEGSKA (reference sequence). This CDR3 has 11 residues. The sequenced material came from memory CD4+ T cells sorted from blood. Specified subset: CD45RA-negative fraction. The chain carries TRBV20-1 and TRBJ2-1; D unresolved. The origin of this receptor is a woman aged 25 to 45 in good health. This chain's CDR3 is CSAHRYNEQFF. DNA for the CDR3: TGCAGTGCCCACCGATACAATGAGCAGTTCTTC.